Below, 9 T cell receptor beta chains from the same sample are listed, as sequenced in a study of cytomegalovirus exposure and HLA in healthy donors (TCRdb year 2017). Library generation was performed with the immunoSEQ multiplex PCR assay. The multiplex PCR relied on a mix of 60 forward primers for TCR Vbeta segments and 13 reverse primers for TCR Jbeta segments. The table was pulled from immuneACCESS by TCRdb, which kept in-frame rearrangements only. Such tables lose some clones; where checked, under half of the loss comes from unresolved V genes, and the rest has no known cause. The sample's clone listing holds around 50,000 clones. The ten largest make up 11% of the sample. Input material: PBMCs. These TCRs come from a woman aged 45-60 years in good health and CMV-seropositive.

The V gene is TRBV7-3, the J gene TRBJ1-6, with a possible D match to TRBD1 (5 bases). Germline V gene data show CDR1 as SGHTA and CDR2 as FQGTGA. V was clipped by 1 base and J by 7 bases, with 11 bases between them. The CDR3 consists of 15 residues. The CDR3 loop is CASSLSQRGNSPLHF. For the CDR3, the DNA is TGTGCCAGCAGCTTAAGTCAGCGGGGCAATTCACCCCTCCACTTT.

The V and J genes are TRBV9 and TRBJ1-5; D gene uncertain. Between the trimmed V and J ends, which lost 2 bases and 0 bases, there was a span of 15 bases. Germline V lookup: CDR1 SGDLS, CDR2 YYNGEE. This CDR3 spans 17 amino acids. This chain's CDR3 is CASSVGLREDSNQPQHF. Here the CDR3 DNA reads TGTGCCAGCAGCGTCGGTCTGCGCGAGGATAGCAATCAGCCCCAGCATTTT.

CDR3 coding DNA: TGTGCCAGCAGCGTCTCTAGCGGGAAACAAGAGACCCAGTACTTC. This gives the protein CASSVSSGKQETQYF. This sequence joins TRBV9 and TRBJ2-5, with 9 bases aligning to TRBD2. The CDR3 has 15 amino acids. Per germline, CDR1 SGDLS and CDR2 YYNGEE. V gave up 2 bases and J gave up 2 bases; unmatched junction bases: 4.

This chain connects TRBV5-4 to TRBJ1-4; TRBD1 matches 10 bases. The germline CDR1 and CDR2 sequences are SGHNT and YYREEE (reference sequence). CDR3 length equals 15 residues. J lost 8 bases, V lost 4 bases, and 8 bases had no gene match. The CDR3: CASSTGTGALEKLFF. The CDR3 bases are TGTGCCAGCAGCACCGGGACAGGGGCGCTCGAAAAACTGTTTTTT.

This chain uses TRBV11-1 with TRBJ2-5; 8 bases are shared with TRBD1. V was clipped by 8 bases and J by 2 bases; unmatched bases: 7. The CDR3 is 14 amino acids. Germline-derived CDR1 and CDR2 are SGHAT and FQDESV (reference sequence). The CDR3 sequence: CASSPRTGQETQYF. The DNA for the CDR3 is TGTGCCAGCTCTCCAAGGACAGGGCAAGAGACCCAGTACTTC.

V gene TRBV7-9 combines with J gene TRBJ1-4, with D possibly being TRBD1 (5 bases). Looked up from germline, CDR1 is SEHNR and CDR2 is FQNEAQ (reference sequence). V was shortened by 3 bases and J by 0 bases, with 11 bases between the two germline ends. This CDR3 is built from 16 residues. The CDR3 nucleotides read TGTGCCAGCAGCTTCCCGGGGACTGCAACTAATGAAAAACTGTTTTTT. Protein sequence: CASSFPGTATNEKLFF.

The chain couples TRBV15 to TRBJ2-2, with a possible D match to TRBD2 (5 bases). Between the trimmed V and J ends, which lost 5 bases and 7 bases, there was a span of 11 bases. This CDR3 spans 13 amino acids. Germline lookup yields CDR1 LNHNV and CDR2 YYDKDF (reference sequence). CDR3 DNA: TGTGCCACCAGCGGTGGACTCAACGGGGAGCTGTTTTTT. It encodes CATSGGLNGELFF.

This rearrangement joins TRBV7-2 to TRBJ2-2; 8 bases map to TRBD2. Germline trimming cut 1 base from V and 7 bases from J; bases unmatched to any gene: 11. CDR1 is SGHTA, CDR2 FQGNSA, per germline. The CDR3 contains 17 residues. CDR3: CASSLVWAGGRVGELFF. CDR3 DNA sequence: TGTGCCAGCAGCTTAGTCTGGGCGGGGGGCCGTGTCGGGGAGCTGTTTTTT.

The rearrangement uses TRBV18 and TRBJ1-2; 7 nucleotides line up with TRBD1. The CDR3 has 15 amino acids. Germline CDR1 and CDR2: KGHSH and LQKENI. V trimming: 5 bases; J trimming: 3 bases; junction bases outside the gene matches: 9. CDR3 in DNA: TGTGCCAGCTCAGCTCATACAGGGGCCGACTATGGCTACACCTTC. It translates to CASSAHTGADYGYTF.